This T cell receptor (beta chain) was identified in a study of blood T cell repertoires in COVID-19. Generated by immunoSEQ multiplex PCR, the TCRdb table keeps only in-frame clones and is missing some. The sample has around 25,000 clones, roughly 85% seen once. This CDR3 has 15 residues. V lost 2 bases, J lost 3 bases, and 14 bases lay in between. Germline V gene data show CDR1 as GTSNPN and CDR2 as SVGIG (reference sequence). The V call is TRBV30, the J call TRBJ1-3; D is ambiguous. Sequenced material: peripheral blood. The TCR sequence derives from a man aged 65-85 years in a cohort sampled during active COVID-19. CDR3 protein: CAWSYRGGRGNTIYF. DNA of the CDR3: TGTGCCTGGAGTTACCGGGGAGGCCGTGGAAACACCATATATTTT.